Presented here are 32 T cell receptor beta chains from one specimen sequenced in a study of blood T cell dynamics during melanoma immunotherapy. Noted time point: week 3, after first cycle of checkpoint inhibitor. Assay used: immunoSEQ multiplex PCR; TCRdb lists only in-frame clones, some missing. The sample consists of about 4,300 clones, under 80% of them appearing once. The sample in question was blood, obtained from a patient treated with checkpoint blockade. These TCRs come from a human donor with melanoma.

The V gene is TRBV5-1, the J gene TRBJ1-1; 7 bases agree with TRBD1. The CDR3 loop spans 15 amino acids. Germline V gene data show CDR1 as SGHRS and CDR2 as YFSETQ. Losses at the gene ends were 4 bases for V and 1 base for J; bases not matched to a gene: 7. CDR3 DNA: TGCGCCAGCAGCACCGGGACAGCGGAGAACACTGAAGCTTTCTTT. Protein: CASSTGTAENTEAFF.

The chain combines TRBV11-2 with TRBJ2-5; no firm D call. Germline loops: CDR1 SGHAT, CDR2 FQNNGV. V dropped 5 bases and J dropped 1 base, with 2 bases sitting between them. The CDR3 totals 11 residues. The CDR3 region is CASSPQETQYF. DNA of the CDR3: TGTGCCAGCAGCCCCCAAGAGACCCAGTACTTC.

The CDR3 DNA is TGTGCCAGCAGCGAAACTAACTATGGCTACACCTTC. This encodes CASSETNYGYTF. The chain has TRBV13 and TRBJ1-2; D gene ambiguous. V was pared by 5 bases and J by 0 bases, with 4 bases between. Germline V gene sequence: CDR1 PRHDT, CDR2 FYEKMQ (reference sequence). The CDR3 covers 12 residues.

V and J are TRBV6-5 and TRBJ1-1; a weak D match, TRBD1 (5 bases). The ends were cut back, 5 bases at V and 11 bases at J, with 15 bases in the middle. The germline V gene has CDR1 MNHEY and CDR2 SVGAGI. The CDR3 loop spans 12 amino acids. In DNA form, the CDR3 reads TGTGCCAGCAGTGGGACTACAAAGATTGCTTTCTTT. Protein product: CASSGTTKIAFF.

The chain joins TRBV5-6 to TRBJ1-2; TRBD1 matches 7 bases. This CDR3 is 16 amino acids long. V trimming: 4 bases; J trimming: 1 base; junction bases outside the gene matches: 10. The germline V gene has CDR1 SGHDT and CDR2 YYEEEE. CDR3 protein: CASSLGGGRLNYGYTF. CDR3 bases: TGTGCCAGCAGCCTAGGGGGCGGAAGACTTAACTATGGCTACACCTTC.

The chain couples TRBV9 to TRBJ2-3; 7 bases fit TRBD1. Germline CDR1 is SGDLS and CDR2 is YYNGEE. The CDR3 spans 14 residues. V shed 6 bases, J shed 0 bases, and the junction held 4 bases outside the gene matches. The CDR3 loop reads CASKATGSTDTQYF. In DNA form, the CDR3 reads TGTGCCAGCAAGGCGACAGGGAGCACAGATACGCAGTATTTT. Together with reference TRBV9 and TRBJ2-3, the CDR3 gives the full variable domain: DSGVTQTPKHLITATGQRVTLRCSPRSGDLSVYWYQQSLDQGLQFLIQYYNGEERAKGNILERFSAQQFPDLHSELNLSSLELGDSALYFCASKATGSTDTQYFGPGTRLTVL.

The gene calls are TRBV9 and TRBJ2-7, with D possibly matching TRBD1 (5 bases). Trimming pared 3 bases from V and 5 bases from J, leaving 15 bases between. The germline gives CDR1 SGDLS, CDR2 YYNGEE. The CDR3 totals 14 residues. The CDR3 spells CASSAAGPRDEQYF. The CDR3 nucleotides are TGTGCCAGCAGCGCGGCCGGGCCCAGGGACGAGCAGTACTTC.

J is TRBJ2-5 and V is TRBV2; 7 bases line up with TRBD2. Per the germline V gene, CDR1 is SNHLY and CDR2 is FYNNEI. V shed 6 bases and J 5 bases; nucleotides not matched to a gene: 3. The CDR3 consists of 12 residues. This chain's CDR3 is CASSAGDETQYF. As DNA, the CDR3 is TGTGCCAGCAGCGCGGGGGACGAGACCCAGTACTTC.

This clone was detected once. This chain joins TRBV9 and TRBJ1-1; the D gene is possibly TRBD1 (5 bases). Trimming stripped 3 bases from V and 0 bases from J, with 15 bases between. In germline, CDR1 is SGDLS, CDR2 YYNGEE. This CDR3 is built from 16 residues. The CDR3 coding sequence is TGTGCCAGCAGCGCCCCTATCTCGGGGGTGAACACTGAAGCTTTCTTT. Translating gives CASSAPISGVNTEAFF. The variable domain in full, with the rest retrieved from reference TRBV9 and TRBJ1-1, is DSGVTQTPKHLITATGQRVTLRCSPRSGDLSVYWYQQSLDQGLQFLIQYYNGEERAKGNILERFSAQQFPDLHSELNLSSLELGDSALYFCASSAPISGVNTEAFFGQGTRLTVV.

This clone was seen a single time. The chain has TRBV7-6 and TRBJ1-3; D perhaps matches TRBD1 (5 bases). Germline V lookup: CDR1 SGHVS, CDR2 FNYEAQ. The CDR3 contains 18 residues. V lost 2 bases, J lost 1 base, and 18 bases lay in between. The CDR3 reads CASSLWDSSGWSGNTIYF. The CDR3 coding sequence is TGTGCCAGCAGCTTATGGGACTCTTCCGGGTGGTCTGGAAACACCATATATTTT.

The CDR3 region has the DNA TGTGCCAGTAGTATGGGGCTCGAAGCTTTCTTT. Translated, it gives CASSMGLEAFF. The chain joins TRBV19 to TRBJ1-1, with D possibly being TRBD1 (5 bases). CDR3 length: 11 amino acids. V was clipped by 3 bases and J by 8 bases, with 7 bases between them. CDR1 and CDR2 (germline): LNHDA, SQIVND (reference sequence).

This clone came up a few times. The rearrangement links TRBV2 to TRBJ1-5; D is possibly TRBD1 (6 bases). Deletions cut 7 bases from V and 2 bases from J, with 18 bases between. The CDR3 consists of 16 residues. Germline CDR1 reads SNHLY; CDR2 reads FYNNEI. The CDR3 loop reads CASTVDRRGGNQPQHF. CDR3 DNA: TGTGCCAGCACCGTCGACAGGCGCGGGGGCAATCAGCCCCAGCATTTT.

The chain has TRBV5-4 and TRBJ2-6; TRBD2 might be the D (7 bases). Per germline, CDR1 SGHNT and CDR2 YYREEE (reference sequence). The CDR3 spans 17 residues. Deletions cut 1 base from V and 3 bases from J, with 14 bases between. The CDR3 here is CASSLFRGADGANVLTF. CDR3 DNA: TGTGCCAGCAGCTTGTTTCGGGGGGCGGATGGGGCCAACGTCCTGACTTTC.

CDR3 residues: CAIKSEADTQYF. The DNA for the CDR3 is TGTGCCATCAAATCAGAGGCGGATACGCAGTATTTT. V and J are TRBV10-3 and TRBJ2-3; D not resolved. Germline V gives CDR1 ENHRY, CDR2 SYGVKD. The ends were cut back, 7 bases at V and 6 bases at J, with 11 bases in the middle. This CDR3 is 12 amino acids long.

This clone appeared once. J is TRBJ1-5 and V is TRBV5-1; the D is unclear. V was clipped by 0 bases and J by 0 bases, with 4 bases between them. There are 14 residues in the CDR3. In germline, CDR1 is SGHRS, CDR2 YFSETQ. The CDR3 coding sequence is TGCGCCAGCAGCTTGGGGTATAGCAATCAGCCCCAGCATTTT. Its protein is CASSLGYSNQPQHF. The whole variable domain, filled in from reference TRBV5-1 and TRBJ1-5, reads KAGVTQTPRYLIKTRGQQVTLSCSPISGHRSVSWYQQTPGQGLQFLFEYFSETQRNKGNFPGRFSGRQFSNSRSEMNVSTLELGDSALYLCASSLGYSNQPQHFGDGTRLSIL.

As regards this clone: One junction end disagrees with the germline gene, perhaps due to a read error. The chain uses TRBV7-2 and TRBJ1-2, with 9 positions matching TRBD1. CDR1 is SGHTA, CDR2 FQGNSA, per germline. The CDR3 has 14 residues. CDR3 protein: CASSASPDRGGGIF. Written as DNA, the CDR3 is TGTGCCAGCAGCGCCTCGCCGGACAGGGGAGGAGGAATATTC.

This sequence joins TRBV5-5 and TRBJ1-6; no definite D call. CDR1 and CDR2 (germline): SGHKS, YYEKEE (reference sequence). Trimming left V 2 bases short and J 5 bases short, with 11 bases between. This CDR3 contains 15 residues. CDR3 sequence (DNA): TGTGCCAGCAGCTTTATACCGGGCGATAATTCACCCCTCCACTTT. Translating gives CASSFIPGDNSPLHF. Combining the CDR3 with reference TRBV5-5 and TRBJ1-6 gives the whole variable domain DAGVTQSPTHLIKTRGQQVTLRCSPISGHKSVSWYQQVLGQGPQFIFQYYEKEERGRGNFPDRFSARQFPNYSSELNVNALLLGDSALYLCASSFIPGDNSPLHFGNGTRLTVT.

The gene calls are TRBV5-1 and TRBJ1-4, with TRBD1 matching over 8 bases. The CDR3 length is 14 residues. V lost 4 bases, J lost 4 bases, and 3 bases stayed unmatched. Germline assignment: CDR1 SGHRS and CDR2 YFSETQ. The CDR3 loop reads CASSNRGGNEKLFF. The CDR3 DNA sequence: TGCGCCAGCAGCAACAGGGGGGGTAATGAAAAACTGTTTTTT.

The gene calls are TRBV6-1 and TRBJ1-3; 7 bases match TRBD1. This CDR3 is built from 15 residues. Unmatched junction bases numbered 9, after V lost 7 bases and J lost 3 bases. Germline V CDR1 and CDR2: MNHNS, SASEGT. CDR3 sequence reads: CASTQGGMVGNTIYF. The CDR3 DNA reads TGTGCCAGCACTCAGGGGGGAATGGTTGGAAACACCATATATTTT.

The V and J genes are TRBV5-6 and TRBJ1-6; TRBD1 is a possible D gene (5 bases). Germline assignment: CDR1 SGHDT and CDR2 YYEEEE. With 2 bases removed from V and 8 bases from J, the gap between germline ends came to 14 bases. CDR3 length: 15 amino acids. The CDR3 is CASSFSGVLDSPLHF. In nucleotides, the CDR3 is TGTGCCAGCAGCTTCTCGGGGGTCCTTGATTCACCCCTCCACTTT.

CDR3 sequence: CASSSANPPGPQHF. Here the CDR3 DNA reads TGTGCCAGCAGTTCCGCTAACCCCCCAGGACCCCAGCATTTT. J is TRBJ1-5 and V is TRBV6-5; the D is unclear. There are 14 residues in the CDR3. From germline, CDR1 is MNHEY and CDR2 SVGAGI. Trimming stripped 4 bases from V and 10 bases from J, with 17 bases between.

This chain uses TRBV5-5 with TRBJ2-7; D ambiguous. The length of the CDR3 is 13 residues. Germline lookup yields CDR1 SGHKS and CDR2 YYEKEE (reference sequence). Trimming removed 3 bases at V and 1 base at J, with 8 bases between. CDR3 protein: CASSSDLSYEQYF. Written as DNA, the CDR3 is TGTGCCAGCAGCTCTGACCTGTCCTACGAGCAGTACTTC.

The CDR3 region is CSVRGGHEQYF. The CDR3, as DNA: TGCAGCGTCCGAGGAGGGCATGAGCAGTACTTC. The V and J genes are TRBV29-1 and TRBJ2-5; D might be TRBD2 (6 bases). CDR1 and CDR2 from the germline V gene are SQVTM and ANQGSEA. CDR3 length equals 11 residues. The V gene lost 6 bases and the J gene lost 11 bases, with 16 bases spanning the gap.

The CDR3 spells CASSRQVGNEAFF. The CDR3 DNA is TGTGCCAGCAGTCGACAGGTCGGGAATGAAGCTTTCTTT. The V and J genes are TRBV6-1 and TRBJ1-1, with a tentative D call TRBD1 (6 bases). With 5 bases removed from V and 7 bases from J, the gap between germline ends came to 14 bases. Germline loops: CDR1 MNHNS, CDR2 SASEGT. The CDR3 extends over 13 amino acids.

The chain uses TRBV4-2 and TRBJ1-3, with D perhaps TRBD1 (5 bases). The CDR3 extends over 15 amino acids. Germline CDR1 and CDR2: LGHNA and YNFKEQ. V was cut by 1 base and J by 7 bases, with 14 bases left in between. CDR3 region: CASSQGPTGENTIYF. In DNA form, the CDR3 reads TGTGCCAGCAGCCAAGGTCCCACGGGGGAGAACACCATATATTTT.

This clone appeared once. The V call is TRBV4-1, the J call TRBJ1-5, with D hard to call. Per the germline V gene, CDR1 is MGHRA and CDR2 is YSYEKL. The V end lost 0 bases, the J end lost 1 base, and 4 bases lay between the germline ends. The CDR3 is 14 residues long. CDR3 DNA sequence: TGCGCCAGCAGCCAAGATCAGAGCAATCAGCCCCAGCATTTT. It translates to CASSQDQSNQPQHF.

CDR3 bases: TGTGCCAGCAGCTTAGTAGGGGGAACTGGCGAGCAGTACTTC. Its translation is CASSLVGGTGEQYF. V is TRBV9 and J is TRBJ2-7, with D possibly being TRBD1 (6 bases). V shed 4 bases and J shed 6 bases, with 17 bases lying between them. From germline, CDR1 is SGDLS and CDR2 YYNGEE. CDR3 size: 14 residues.

The chain uses TRBV7-2 and TRBJ1-1; a possible D gene is TRBD1 (6 bases). The germline V gene has CDR1 SGHTA and CDR2 FQGNSA. V was shortened by 3 bases and J by 7 bases, with 12 bases between the two germline ends. This CDR3 spans 13 amino acids. The DNA for the CDR3 is TGTGCCAGCAGCTTCCTCGGGGGCTATGAAGCTTTCTTT. Encoded protein: CASSFLGGYEAFF.

V and J are TRBV11-3 and TRBJ1-1; D perhaps matches TRBD1 (6 bases). Trimming took off 5 bases at V and 5 bases at J, with 12 bases between the two ends. Germline-derived CDR1 and CDR2 are SGHNT and YENEEA. There are 13 residues in the CDR3. The CDR3 reads CASSAEGGTEAFF. The CDR3, as DNA: TGTGCCAGCAGCGCGGAGGGGGGGACTGAAGCTTTCTTT.

The chain is built from TRBV5-4 and TRBJ2-7; D gene unclear. This CDR3 contains 14 residues. Trimming shortened V by 0 bases and J by 2 bases, and 9 bases separated the two germline ends. In germline, CDR1 is SGHNT, CDR2 YYREEE (reference sequence). CDR3 region: CASSLEADTYEQYF. In DNA form, the CDR3 reads TGTGCCAGCAGCTTGGAGGCGGATACCTACGAGCAGTACTTC.

The chain couples TRBV5-1 to TRBJ2-3; perhaps TRBD1 as D (5 bases). V lost 2 bases, J lost 1 base, and 14 bases lay in between. The CDR3 spans 16 residues. Germline values: CDR1 SGHRS, CDR2 YFSETQ. The CDR3 region is CASSFGQGSGTDTQYF. CDR3 DNA: TGCGCCAGCAGCTTTGGGCAGGGTTCTGGCACAGATACGCAGTATTTT.

CDR3 region: CASSYRGGDYEQYF. The DNA of the CDR3 is TGTGCCAGCAGTTACAGGGGGGGGGACTACGAGCAGTACTTC. The chain couples TRBV6-5 to TRBJ2-7; TRBD2 might be the D (7 bases). The length of the CDR3 is 14 residues. Deletions cut 2 bases from V and 3 bases from J, with 11 bases between. Germline V gives CDR1 MNHEY, CDR2 SVGAGI.